The 4 T cell receptor beta chains reported below all come from one sample, sequenced in a study of CD8+ T cells in alopecia areata. Extracted from the samples, RNA was reverse transcribed into cDNA to serve as the sequencing template. Profiled with immunoSEQ multiplex PCR; TCRdb holds only in-frame clones, not every one. The table records 150,000 or so clones, less than 65% of them present only once. Sequences were derived from CD8+ T cells sorted from blood, sampled at week 0. Receptors were obtained from a human donor with alopecia areata.

The chain employs TRBV29-1 and TRBJ2-2, with D perhaps matching TRBD1 or TRBD2 (6 bases each). The CDR3 is 11 amino acids. CDR1 and CDR2 from the germline V gene are SQVTM and ANQGSEA. With 6 bases removed from V and 6 bases from J, the gap between germline ends came to 8 bases. The CDR3 reads CSVGGSGELFF. For the CDR3, the DNA is TGCAGCGTAGGGGGGTCCGGGGAGCTGTTTTTT.

V usage is TRBV6-5 and J usage is TRBJ2-3; maybe TRBD2 (6 bases). This CDR3 has 14 amino acids. Between the trimmed V and J ends, which lost 6 bases and 1 base, there was a span of 11 bases. The germline V gene has CDR1 MNHEY and CDR2 SVGAGI. DNA for the CDR3: TGTGCCAGCAGGGAGGGTCGGGGCACAGATACGCAGTATTTT. This encodes CASREGRGTDTQYF.

For the CDR3, the DNA is TGTGCCAGCAGCCCAGACAGGAGCAATAACGAGCAGTACTTC. Translated: CASSPDRSNNEQYF. The chain recombines TRBV13 with TRBJ2-7; weak D call: TRBD1 (6 bases). The CDR3 runs 14 residues. Trimming removed 5 bases from V and 5 bases from J, with 16 bases in between. Germline V gene sequence: CDR1 PRHDT, CDR2 FYEKMQ (reference sequence).

V usage is TRBV6-5 and J usage is TRBJ1-1; D call uncertain. Germline V gives CDR1 MNHEY, CDR2 SVGAGI. This CDR3 has 13 residues. The CDR3 sequence: CAGRESTSTEAFF. The CDR3 DNA reads as TGTGCGGGGAGGGAAAGTACGAGCACTGAAGCTTTCTTT.